This T cell receptor (beta chain) comes out of a study of blood T cells in healthy people across ages. Study-wide results and limits: Investigators treated diversity estimates from one million T cells as underestimates. A strong correlation between TCR beta diversity and naive T cell percentage was seen.

In regard to this clonotype: Its target is not known.

Next came a second PCR, run for roughly 6 to 11 cycles, which used a sample-barcoded 5' primer along with a J-beta primer mix. TCRdb used MiXCR to reprocess the 5' RACE reads, holding one entry per CDR3 protein. The sample gives 550,000 to 650,000 distinct CDR3 sequences, about 30% of which show up once; less than 20% is in the top ten. This CDR3 comprises 12 residues. Germline V gene data show CDR1 as SGHDT and CDR2 as YYEEEE. The trim removed 3 bases at V and 15 bases at J, leaving 9 bases unmatched. Sequencing was done on a sample of blood. This rearrangement joins TRBV5-6 to TRBJ2-4; 7 nucleotides align to TRBD2. This sequence originates from a woman aged 80 or over in good health. Here the CDR3 reads CASSWALREVYF. The CDR3 region has the DNA TGTGCCAGCAGCTGGGCCCTTCGGGAGGTGTACTTC.